The next 21 T cell receptor beta chains were all read from a single sample in a study of T cell responses to AZD1222 COVID-19 vaccine. The protocol was immunoSEQ multiplex PCR, while the TCRdb copy is restricted to in-frame clones and leaves out a portion. The sample carries some 170,000 clones, more than 85% recorded once. The sequenced sample was peripheral blood, obtained 28 days after the second AZD1222 dose. These receptors all come from an adult who received the AZD1222 COVID-19 vaccine.

The CDR3 DNA sequence: TGCGCCAGCAGCCAAGGACCCAGCGGGGGTTTATCCTACGAGCAGTACTTC. Its protein product is CASSQGPSGGLSYEQYF. The V gene is TRBV4-3, the J gene TRBJ2-7; 8 positions match TRBD2. Germline CDR1 LGHNA, CDR2 YSLEER. CDR3 length: 17 residues. The V gene end was trimmed by 1 base and the J gene end by 1 base; junction bases not matched to a gene: 9.

This chain uses TRBV6-4 with TRBJ2-1; TRBD2 matches 13 bases. Germline V lookup: CDR1 MRHNA, CDR2 SNTAGT. The trim removed 4 bases at V and 6 bases at J, leaving 0 bases unmatched. The CDR3 has 14 amino acids. Written as DNA, the CDR3 is TGTGCCAGCAGTGGGACTAGCGGGAGCAATGAGCAGTTCTTC. Amino acids: CASSGTSGSNEQFF.

This chain links TRBV7-9 with TRBJ1-4; D is unclear. The germline V gene encodes CDR1 SEHNR and CDR2 FQNEAQ (reference sequence). V gave up 2 bases and J gave up 0 bases, with 7 bases separating them. CDR3 length equals 15 residues. CDR3 residues: CASSLSGPTNEKLFF. DNA of the CDR3: TGTGCCAGCAGCTTAAGTGGACCAACTAATGAAAAACTGTTTTTT.

This chain joins TRBV24-1 and TRBJ2-3; possibly TRBD1 or TRBD2 for D (6 bases each). Trimming took 4 bases from V and 0 from J, leaving 16 bases between them. Per germline, CDR1 KGHDR and CDR2 SFDVKD. This CDR3 comprises 17 residues. For the CDR3, the DNA is TGTGCCACCAGTGACCGGGGGCCCGGCGGGAGCACAGATACGCAGTATTTT. It codes for CATSDRGPGGSTDTQYF.

V is TRBV6-5 and J is TRBJ2-7; D is unresolved. V dropped 4 bases and J dropped 4 bases, with 14 bases sitting between them. Germline values: CDR1 MNHEY, CDR2 SVGAGI. This CDR3 spans 14 amino acids. CDR3 nucleotide sequence: TGTGCCAGCAGTTTCACCCCGTACGGTTACGAGCAGTACTTC. Protein product: CASSFTPYGYEQYF.

V gene TRBV9 combines with J gene TRBJ1-1; 7 positions match TRBD1. J was trimmed by 0 bases and V by 3 bases; bases with no gene match: 2. The CDR3 extends over 14 amino acids. Germline lookup yields CDR1 SGDLS and CDR2 YYNGEE. CDR3 protein: CASSAGTVNTEAFF. CDR3 in DNA: TGTGCCAGCAGCGCTGGGACAGTGAACACTGAAGCTTTCTTT.

The chain uses TRBV7-2 and TRBJ1-1; 9 bases are a match to TRBD1. Looked up from germline, CDR1 is SGHTA and CDR2 is FQGNSA. V shed 5 bases and J 5 bases; nucleotides not matched to a gene: 9. The CDR3 has 15 amino acids. The CDR3 loop reads CASSPMTGGKTEAFF. For the CDR3, the DNA is TGTGCCAGCAGCCCTATGACAGGGGGAAAGACTGAAGCTTTCTTT.

CDR3 sequence (DNA): TGTGCCAGCAGCTTAGTCGCTAGCGGGGGCACCCAGTACTTC. This encodes CASSLVASGGTQYF. The chain carries TRBV11-3 and TRBJ2-5; 10 positions agree with TRBD2. In germline, CDR1 is SGHNT, CDR2 YENEEA. The CDR3 is made up of 14 amino acids. Trimming took 1 base from V and 8 from J; bases not matched to a gene: 4. The variable domain in full, with the rest retrieved from reference TRBV11-3 and TRBJ2-5, is EAGVVQSPRYKIIEKKQPVAFWCNPISGHNTLYWYLQNLGQGPELLIRYENEEAVDDSQLPKDRFSAERLKGVDSTLKIQPAELGDSAVYLCASSLVASGGTQYFGPGTRLLVL.

V and J are TRBV5-1 and TRBJ2-3; 9 positions match TRBD2. The CDR3 has 18 residues. Germline-derived CDR1 and CDR2 are SGHRS and YFSETQ. The J segment lost 0 bases and the V segment lost 4 bases, leaving 12 bases of the junction unmatched. The CDR3 DNA sequence: TGCGCCAGCAGCATTAACCATCGACTAGCGGCCAGCACAGATACGCAGTATTTT. Its translation is CASSINHRLAASTDTQYF.

The genes are TRBV7-3 and TRBJ2-5; 10 bases are shared with TRBD1. The CDR3 loop spans 14 amino acids. J gave up 5 bases and V 4 bases, and 4 bases lay outside the gene matches. CDR1 SGHTA and CDR2 FQGTGA come from the germline V gene. The CDR3 DNA sequence: TGTGCCAGCAGCTCGACAGGGGGCCGCGAGACCCAGTACTTC. It is translated as CASSSTGGRETQYF.

Of note for this clone: Other DNA sequences from this sample encode an identical CDR3 as well. V gene TRBV12-5 combines with J gene TRBJ2-7, with D hard to call. Trimming pared 5 bases from V and 3 bases from J, leaving 5 bases between. Germline V gives CDR1 LGHNT, CDR2 FRNRAP. The CDR3 sequence is 11 residues long. The CDR3 loop reads CASGLNYEQYF. For the CDR3, the DNA is TGTGCTAGTGGTCTCAACTACGAGCAGTACTTC.

This rearrangement joins TRBV5-1 to TRBJ2-1; TRBD2 matches at 7 bases. Losses at the gene ends were 0 bases for V and 1 base for J; bases not matched to a gene: 16. This CDR3 spans 20 amino acids. Per germline, CDR1 SGHRS and CDR2 YFSETQ. The CDR3 sequence is CASSLEWPSGGRGSYNEQFF. The CDR3 bases are TGCGCCAGCAGCTTGGAATGGCCGAGTGGCGGGAGAGGGTCCTACAATGAGCAGTTCTTC.

The chain carries TRBV28 and TRBJ1-2, with a possible D match to TRBD1 (5 bases). Germline V CDR1 and CDR2: MDHEN, SYDVKM. This CDR3 contains 14 residues. Trimming cost V 4 bases and J 8 bases, with 17 bases left between them. The CDR3, as DNA: TGTGCCAGCAGTTCTCCGACGGGGGTGGTCGGCTACACCTTC. Protein product: CASSSPTGVVGYTF.

The rearrangement joins TRBV4-1 to TRBJ2-7; 8 nucleotides match TRBD2. There are 14 residues in the CDR3. V gave up 6 bases and J gave up 3 bases; unmatched junction bases: 7. Per germline, CDR1 MGHRA and CDR2 YSYEKL. The CDR3 DNA sequence: TGCGCCAGCAGACCGGGACTAGGTGTCTACGAGCAGTACTTC. Translation gives CASRPGLGVYEQYF.

The chain joins TRBV19 to TRBJ1-6; weak D call: TRBD1 (6 bases). The CDR3 has 13 residues. V lost 0 bases, J lost 12 bases, and 9 bases lay in between. The germline gives CDR1 LNHDA, CDR2 SQIVND (reference sequence). The CDR3 sequence is CASSIEQGLPLHF. CDR3 bases: TGTGCCAGTAGTATAGAGCAGGGGCTACCCCTCCACTTT.

This sequence joins TRBV27 and TRBJ2-1; TRBD1 matches 7 bases. Trimming removed 4 bases from V and 5 bases from J; junction bases left unmatched: 5. The CDR3 extends over 14 amino acids. The germline gives CDR1 MNHEY, CDR2 SMNVEV (reference sequence). This CDR3 is CASSWDSRNNEQFF. In nucleotides, the CDR3 is TGTGCCAGCAGTTGGGACAGCCGAAACAATGAGCAGTTCTTC.

The V gene is TRBV7-9, the J gene TRBJ2-5, with TRBD2 matching 7 bases. The V gene's germline CDR1 is SEHNR and CDR2 FQNEAQ (reference sequence). CDR3 size: 15 residues. V was clipped by 4 bases and J by 2 bases; unmatched bases: 7. CDR3 bases: TGTGCCAGCAGCTCCGAGGGGACTATTCAAGAGACCCAGTACTTC. As protein: CASSSEGTIQETQYF.

The chain links TRBV5-5 to TRBJ1-2; D possibly corresponds to TRBD1 (5 bases). Trimming stripped 0 bases from V and 8 bases from J, with 14 bases between. This CDR3 is built from 14 residues. Germline values: CDR1 SGHKS, CDR2 YYEKEE (reference sequence). The CDR3 protein is CASSLGGTAQGYTF. In DNA, the CDR3 is TGTGCCAGCAGCTTGGGAGGGACCGCACAAGGCTACACCTTC. Based on the CDR3 plus reference TRBV5-5 and TRBJ1-2, the full variable domain is DAGVTQSPTHLIKTRGQQVTLRCSPISGHKSVSWYQQVLGQGPQFIFQYYEKEERGRGNFPDRFSARQFPNYSSELNVNALLLGDSALYLCASSLGGTAQGYTFGSGTRLTVV.

The rearrangement links TRBV21-1 to TRBJ1-1. TRBV21-1 is a documented pseudogene. This CDR3 is 15 amino acids long. Written as DNA, the CDR3 is TGTGCCGGTCCCCGTCAGAGGGCAGGAAACACTGAAGCTTTCTTT. Translated, it gives CAGPRQRAGNTEAFF.

J is TRBJ2-2 and V is TRBV9, with 13 positions matching TRBD2. This CDR3 comprises 18 residues. V trimming: 3 bases; J trimming: 9 bases; junction bases outside the gene matches: 14. CDR1 and CDR2 from the germline V gene are SGDLS and YYNGEE. The CDR3 region is CASSGPRLAGGLDRELFF. For the CDR3, the DNA is TGTGCCAGCAGCGGTCCCCGACTAGCGGGGGGACTCGACCGGGAGCTGTTTTTT.

The V gene is TRBV30, the J gene TRBJ2-1; 10 bases line up with TRBD2. J was trimmed by 4 bases and V by 0 bases; bases with no gene match: 15. This CDR3 contains 19 residues. CDR1 is GTSNPN and CDR2 is SVGIG in the germline V gene (reference sequence). CDR3 region: CAWSVYGRGGTSVYNEQFF. The DNA of the CDR3 is TGTGCCTGGAGTGTATATGGGCGTGGCGGGACTAGCGTATACAATGAGCAGTTCTTC.